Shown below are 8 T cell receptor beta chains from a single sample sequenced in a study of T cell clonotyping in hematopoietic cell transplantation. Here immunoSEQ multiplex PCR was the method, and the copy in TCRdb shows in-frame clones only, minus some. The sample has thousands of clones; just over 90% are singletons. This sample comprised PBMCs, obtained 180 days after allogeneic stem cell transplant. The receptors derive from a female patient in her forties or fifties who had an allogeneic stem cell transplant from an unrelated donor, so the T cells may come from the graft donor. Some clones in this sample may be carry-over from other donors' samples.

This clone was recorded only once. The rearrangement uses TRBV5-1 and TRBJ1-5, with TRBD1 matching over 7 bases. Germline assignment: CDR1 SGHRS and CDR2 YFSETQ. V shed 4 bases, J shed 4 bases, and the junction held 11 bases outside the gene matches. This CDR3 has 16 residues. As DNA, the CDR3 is TGCGCCAGCAGCACGTCAAAGGGACAGACTAATCAGCCCCAGCATTTT. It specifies CASSTSKGQTNQPQHF.

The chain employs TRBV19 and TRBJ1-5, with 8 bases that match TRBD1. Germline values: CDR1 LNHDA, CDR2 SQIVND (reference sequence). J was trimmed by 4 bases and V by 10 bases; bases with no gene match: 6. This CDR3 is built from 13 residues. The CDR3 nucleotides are TGTGCCACCCTCGACAGGGGAAATCAGCCCCAGCATTTT. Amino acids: CATLDRGNQPQHF. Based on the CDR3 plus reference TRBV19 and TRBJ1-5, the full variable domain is DGGITQSPKYLFRKEGQNVTLSCEQNLNHDAMYWYRQDPGQGLRLIYYSQIVNDFQKGDIAEGYSVSREKKESFPLTVTSAQKNPTAFYLCATLDRGNQPQHFGDGTRLSIL.

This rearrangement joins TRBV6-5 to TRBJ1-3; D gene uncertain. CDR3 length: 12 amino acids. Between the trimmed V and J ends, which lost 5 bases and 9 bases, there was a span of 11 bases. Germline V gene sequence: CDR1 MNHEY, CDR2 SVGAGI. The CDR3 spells CASSPPGRTIYF. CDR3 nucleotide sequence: TGTGCCAGCAGTCCTCCCGGTCGCACCATATATTTT.

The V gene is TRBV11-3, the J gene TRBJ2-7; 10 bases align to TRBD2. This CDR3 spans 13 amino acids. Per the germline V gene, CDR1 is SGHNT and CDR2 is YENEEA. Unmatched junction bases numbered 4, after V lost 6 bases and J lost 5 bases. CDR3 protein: CASRASGSDEQYF. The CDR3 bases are TGTGCCAGCAGGGCTAGCGGGAGCGACGAGCAGTACTTC.

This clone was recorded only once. CDR3 residues: CASSPLSAGANTEAFF. CDR3 DNA: TGTGCCAGCTCACCGTTATCTGCCGGGGCGAACACTGAAGCTTTCTTT. This chain connects TRBV18 to TRBJ1-1; a possible D gene is TRBD1 (5 bases). Trimming removed 3 bases at V and 1 base at J, with 15 bases between. This CDR3 comprises 16 residues. Germline CDR1 reads KGHSH; CDR2 reads LQKENI. The whole variable domain, filled in from reference TRBV18 and TRBJ1-1, reads NAGVMQNPRHLVRRRGQEARLRCSPMKGHSHVYWYRQLPEEGLKFMVYLQKENIIDESGMPKERFSAEFPKEGPSILRIQQVVRGDSAAYFCASSPLSAGANTEAFFGQGTRLTVV.

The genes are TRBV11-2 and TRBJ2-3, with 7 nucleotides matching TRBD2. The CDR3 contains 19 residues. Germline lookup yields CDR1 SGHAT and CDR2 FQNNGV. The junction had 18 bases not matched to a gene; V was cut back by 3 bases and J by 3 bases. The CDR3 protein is CASSFRLVGGGLRTDTQYF. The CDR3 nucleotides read TGTGCCAGCAGCTTTCGTCTTGTCGGGGGAGGGTTAAGGACAGATACGCAGTATTTT.

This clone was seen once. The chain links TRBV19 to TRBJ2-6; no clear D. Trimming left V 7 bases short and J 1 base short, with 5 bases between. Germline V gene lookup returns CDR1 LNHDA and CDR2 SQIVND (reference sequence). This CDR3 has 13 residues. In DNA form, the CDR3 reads TGTGCCAGTACAGGTTCTGGGGCCAACGTCCTGACTTTC. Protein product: CASTGSGANVLTF.

The CDR3 here is CASSSPGPNTIYF. Written as DNA, the CDR3 is TGTGCCAGCAGTTCCCCGGGTCCAAACACCATATATTTT. The chain joins TRBV28 to TRBJ1-3; D unclear. CDR1 and CDR2 (germline): MDHEN, SYDVKM. Trimming shortened V by 4 bases and J by 6 bases, and 10 bases separated the two germline ends. The CDR3 runs 13 residues.